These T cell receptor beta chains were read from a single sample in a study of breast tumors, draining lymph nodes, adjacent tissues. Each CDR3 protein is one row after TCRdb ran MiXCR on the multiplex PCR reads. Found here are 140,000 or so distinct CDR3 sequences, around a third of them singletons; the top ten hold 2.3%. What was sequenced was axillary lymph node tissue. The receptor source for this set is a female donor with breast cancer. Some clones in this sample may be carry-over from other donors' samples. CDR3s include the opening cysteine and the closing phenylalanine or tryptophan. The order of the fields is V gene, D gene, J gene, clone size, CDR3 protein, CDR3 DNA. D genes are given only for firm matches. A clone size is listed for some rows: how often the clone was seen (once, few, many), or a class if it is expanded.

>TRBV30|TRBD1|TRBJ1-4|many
CACTGGSEKLFF
TGTGCCTGTACAGGGGGCTCGGAAAAACTGTTTTTT
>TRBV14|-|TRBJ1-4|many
CASSRAPGVSNEKLFF
TGTGCCAGCAGCAGGGCACCCGGGGTCTCGAATGAAAAACTGTTTTTT
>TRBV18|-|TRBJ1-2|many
CASSPEDSAYGYTF
TGTGCCAGCTCACCGGAGGACAGCGCATATGGCTACACCTTC
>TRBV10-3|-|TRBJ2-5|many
CAISAGKETQYF
TGTGCCATCAGTGCTGGCAAAGAGACCCAGTACTTC
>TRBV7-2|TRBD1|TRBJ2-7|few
CASSRRTGDYEQYF
TGTGCCAGCAGCCGTCGGACAGGAGACTACGAGCAGTACTTC
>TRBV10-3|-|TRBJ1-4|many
CAISERGFNEKLFF
TGTGCCATCAGTGAAAGGGGTTTTAATGAAAAACTGTTTTTT
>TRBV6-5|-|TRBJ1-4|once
CASSHGREKLFF
TGTGCCAGCAGCCACGGTCGAGAAAAACTGTTTTTT
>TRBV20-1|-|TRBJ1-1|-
CSARRGGSAEAFF
TGCAGTGCTCGACGAGGGGGAAGCGCTGAAGCTTTCTTT
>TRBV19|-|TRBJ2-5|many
CASSIMGTQETQYF
TGTGCCAGTAGTATTATGGGGACCCAAGAGACCCAGTACTTC
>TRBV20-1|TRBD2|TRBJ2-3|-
CSAYTSGGAADTQYF
TGCAGTGCTTATACTAGCGGGGGGGCGGCAGATACGCAGTATTTT
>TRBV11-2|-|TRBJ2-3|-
CASVRGLTDTQYF
TGTGCCAGCGTGCGAGGCTTAACAGATACGCAGTATTTT
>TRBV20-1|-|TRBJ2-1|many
CSVAADYNEQFF
TGCAGTGTCGCGGCGGATTACAATGAGCAGTTCTTC
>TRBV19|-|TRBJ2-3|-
CATGTDTQYF
TGTGCCACCGGCACAGATACGCAGTATTTT
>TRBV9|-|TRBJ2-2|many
CASSVVGAGELFF
TGTGCCAGCAGCGTAGTCGGGGCCGGGGAGCTGTTTTTT
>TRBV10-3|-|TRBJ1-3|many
CAISEQPGNTIYF
TGTGCCATCAGTGAGCAGCCTGGAAACACCATATATTTT
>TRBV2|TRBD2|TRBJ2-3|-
CASSVPLAGVTDTQYF
TGTGCCAGCAGTGTGCCACTAGCGGGGGTTACAGATACGCAGTATTTT
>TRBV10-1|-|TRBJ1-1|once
CASSESVGVTEAFF
TGCGCCAGCAGTGAGTCGGTGGGAGTCACTGAAGCTTTCTTT
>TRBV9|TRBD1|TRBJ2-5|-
CASSPDDREETQSF
TGTGCCAGCAGCCCGGATGACAGGGAAGAGACCCAGTCCTTC
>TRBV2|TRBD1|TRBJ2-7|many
CASNRGIGYEQYF
TGTGCCAGCAACAGGGGGATAGGATACGAGCAGTACTTC
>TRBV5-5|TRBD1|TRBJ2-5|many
CASSRPTGSETQYF
TGTGCCAGCAGTCGGCCGACAGGGTCGGAGACCCAGTACTTC
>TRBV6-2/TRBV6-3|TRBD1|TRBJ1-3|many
CASRRTGGNSGNTIYF
TGTGCCAGCAGACGGACAGGGGGGAACTCTGGAAACACCATATATTTT
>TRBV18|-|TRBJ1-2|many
CASSFDRSGRDGYTF
TGTGCCAGCTCATTCGACCGCTCTGGGCGGGATGGCTACACCTTC
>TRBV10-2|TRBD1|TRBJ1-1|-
CASSGTGDSEAFF
TGCGCCAGCAGTGGAACAGGGGATTCTGAAGCTTTCTTT
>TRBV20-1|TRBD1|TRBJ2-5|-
CSARTGTGVVETQYF
TGCAGTGCTAGAACCGGGACAGGGGTAGTGGAGACCCAGTACTTC
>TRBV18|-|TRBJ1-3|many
CASSPELSGNTIYF
TGTGCCAGCTCACCCGAGCTCTCTGGAAACACCATATATTTT
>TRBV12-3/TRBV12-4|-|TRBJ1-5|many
CASTAGYPSQPQHF
TGTGCCAGCACCGCCGGGTACCCTAGTCAGCCCCAGCATTTT
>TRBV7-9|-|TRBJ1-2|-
CASSFPGASGYTF
TGTGCCAGCAGCTTCCCGGGGGCGAGTGGCTACACCTTC
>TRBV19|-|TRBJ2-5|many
CASSWDRDSGETQYF
TGTGCCAGTAGTTGGGATAGGGACAGCGGGGAGACCCAGTACTTC
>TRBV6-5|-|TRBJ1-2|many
CASSYSTDGYGYTF
TGTGCCAGCAGTTACTCGACGGACGGATATGGCTACACCTTC
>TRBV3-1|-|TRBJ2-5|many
CASSQGETQYF
TGTGCCAGCAGCCAAGGAGAGACCCAGTACTTC
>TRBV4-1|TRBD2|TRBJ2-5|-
CASSHLLGGVETQYF
TGCGCCAGCAGCCACCTTTTGGGGGGGGTGGAGACCCAGTACTTC
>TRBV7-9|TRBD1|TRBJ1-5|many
CASSLEGTGGVNQPQHF
TGTGCCAGCAGCTTAGAGGGGACAGGGGGCGTCAATCAGCCCCAGCATTTT
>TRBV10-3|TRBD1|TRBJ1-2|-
CAISRDRGLYGYTF
TGTGCCATCAGCAGGGACAGGGGTCTCTATGGCTACACCTTC
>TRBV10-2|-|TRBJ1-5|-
CASSERFGANRQPQHF
TGCGCCAGCAGTGAACGCTTCGGGGCAAACAGGCAGCCCCAGCATTTT
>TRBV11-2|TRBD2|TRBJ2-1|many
CASSFSTSAYNEQFF
TGTGCCAGCAGCTTTAGTACTAGCGCGTACAATGAGCAGTTCTTC
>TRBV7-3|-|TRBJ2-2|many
CASSLSSPGELFF
TGTGCCAGCAGCTTATCGAGCCCCGGGGAGCTGTTTTTT
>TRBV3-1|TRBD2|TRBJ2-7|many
CASSHIYSVAGNYEQYF
TGTGCCAGCAGCCATATCTACTCGGTAGCGGGGAACTACGAGCAGTACTTC
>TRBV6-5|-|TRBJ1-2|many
CASRPSGTVYGYTF
TGTGCCAGCAGACCCTCCGGGACGGTGTATGGCTACACCTTC
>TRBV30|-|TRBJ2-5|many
CAGVVRGETQYF
TGTGCCGGCGTTGTGAGGGGCGAGACCCAGTACTTC
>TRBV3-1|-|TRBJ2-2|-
CASSQVGGAGLAGELFF
TGTGCCAGCAGCCAAGTAGGGGGGGCAGGTCTTGCCGGGGAGCTGTTTTTT
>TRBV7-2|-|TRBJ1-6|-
CAGSIGTSNSPLHF
TGCGCCGGCAGCATCGGGACCTCTAATTCACCCCTCCACTTT
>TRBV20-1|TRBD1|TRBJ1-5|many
CSVNRQGNQPQHF
TGCAGTGTAAACCGACAGGGTAATCAGCCCCAGCATTTT
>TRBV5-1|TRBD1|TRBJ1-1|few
CASTLGQVNTEAFF
TGCGCCAGCACCCTAGGACAGGTGAACACTGAAGCTTTCTTT
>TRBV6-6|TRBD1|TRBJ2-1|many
CASRRGQGYNEQFF
TGTGCCAGCAGACGGGGACAGGGTTACAATGAGCAGTTCTTC
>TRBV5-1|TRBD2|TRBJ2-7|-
CASSLGGTSGGAYEQYF
TGCGCCAGCAGCTTGGGAGGTACTAGCGGGGGCGCCTACGAGCAGTACTTC
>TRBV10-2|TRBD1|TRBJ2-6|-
CASSEWTGGDNVLTF
TGCGCCAGCAGTGAGTGGACAGGGGGTGACAACGTCCTGACTTTC
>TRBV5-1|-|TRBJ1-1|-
CASSLRMGSTEAFF
TGCGCCAGCAGCTTGCGGATGGGGAGCACTGAAGCTTTCTTT
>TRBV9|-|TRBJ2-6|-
CASSDEGANVLTF
TGTGCCAGCAGCGATGAGGGGGCCAACGTCCTGACTTTC
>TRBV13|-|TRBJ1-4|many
CASSLGLSNEKLFF
TGTGCCAGCAGCTTAGGCCTTAGCAATGAAAAACTGTTTTTT
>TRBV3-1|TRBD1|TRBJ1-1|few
CASSVKRTGNTEAFF
TGTGCCAGCAGCGTCAAAAGGACAGGGAACACTGAAGCTTTCTTT
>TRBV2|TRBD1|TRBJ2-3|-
CASSEPRTGGGDTQYF
TGTGCCAGCAGTGAACCCAGGACAGGGGGAGGGGATACGCAGTATTTT
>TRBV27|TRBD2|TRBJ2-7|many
CASSKLAGGPWEQYF
TGTGCCAGCAGTAAACTAGCGGGGGGGCCCTGGGAGCAGTACTTC
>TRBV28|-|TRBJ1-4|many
CASSLGQGPSNEKLFF
TGTGCCAGCAGTTTAGGCCAGGGGCCCTCTAATGAAAAACTGTTTTTT
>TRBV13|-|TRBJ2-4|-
CASSLGRSVLRVSKNIQYF
TGTGCCAGCAGCTTAGGCCGTTCCGTTTTACGGGTGTCCAAAAACATTCAGTACTTC
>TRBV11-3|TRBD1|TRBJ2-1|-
CASSLGGQGQQFF
TGTGCCAGCAGCTTAGGAGGACAGGGGCAGCAGTTCTTC
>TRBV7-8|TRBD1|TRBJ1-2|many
CASSSSPLTGARGYTF
TGTGCCAGCAGCTCCTCTCCTCTGACAGGGGCCCGTGGCTACACCTTC
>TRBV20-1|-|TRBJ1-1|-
CSARPDLIAFF
TGCAGTGCTAGACCAGACTTGATAGCTTTCTTT